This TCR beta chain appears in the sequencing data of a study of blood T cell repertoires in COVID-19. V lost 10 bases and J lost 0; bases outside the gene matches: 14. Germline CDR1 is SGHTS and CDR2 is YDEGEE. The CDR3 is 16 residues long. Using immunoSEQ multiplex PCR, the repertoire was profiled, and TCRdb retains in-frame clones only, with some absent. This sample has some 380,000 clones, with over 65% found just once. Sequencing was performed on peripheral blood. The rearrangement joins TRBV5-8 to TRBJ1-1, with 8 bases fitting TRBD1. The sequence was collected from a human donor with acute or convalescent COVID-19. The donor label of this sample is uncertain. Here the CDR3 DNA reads TGTGCCGCCAACCCGGGACAGGATTTCGTGAACACTGAAGCTTTCTTT. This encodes CAANPGQDFVNTEAFF.